These 18 T cell receptor beta chains were all obtained from the same sample, sequenced in a study of T cell repertoires in cytomegalovirus infection. MiXCR was run by TCRdb on the reads, yielding one entry per CDR3 protein. Among 450,000 to 550,000 distinct CDR3 sequences, approximately 15% were seen once, and the ten largest hold about 24%. Sequencing was performed on CD8+ T cells from PBMCs. The receptors were sampled from a human donor in good health (CMV status not recorded). Some clones in this sample may be carry-over from other donors' samples.

The chain uses TRBV27 and TRBJ1-5, with D possibly matching TRBD1 (5 bases). Germline lookup yields CDR1 MNHEY and CDR2 SMNVEV (reference sequence). V was clipped by 6 bases and J by 2 bases, with 14 bases between them. This CDR3 is built from 15 residues. In nucleotides, the CDR3 is TGTGCCAGCAGATCAGGGTTCGGGGGCAATCAGCCCCAGCATTTT. Translated, it gives CASRSGFGGNQPQHF.

This clonotype was observed a few times. V usage is TRBV12-3 or TRBV12-4 and J usage is TRBJ2-2; D is unresolved. This CDR3 spans 15 amino acids. V lost 3 bases and J 4 bases, leaving 12 bases between the germline ends. CDR3 amino acids: CASSFDLSPTGELFF. The CDR3 nucleotides are TGTGCCAGCAGTTTTGACCTTTCCCCCACCGGGGAGCTGTTTTTT.

This clonotype was counted many times. The V call is TRBV7-8, the J call TRBJ2-5; 9 bases map to TRBD1. CDR1 is SGHVS and CDR2 is FQNEAQ in the germline V gene. J was trimmed by 2 bases and V by 4 bases; bases with no gene match: 5. This CDR3 spans 15 amino acids. Here the CDR3 reads CASSSAGTGQETQYF. CDR3 DNA: TGTGCCAGCAGCTCCGCCGGGACAGGGCAAGAGACCCAGTACTTC.

This clonotype has ten or more counts. Here the CDR3 reads CASLGGPTGTKSGANVLTF. CDR3 in DNA: TGTGCCAGTCTGGGGGGGCCGACAGGGACTAAATCTGGGGCCAACGTCCTGACTTTC. This rearrangement joins TRBV19 to TRBJ2-6; tentatively, D is TRBD1 or TRBD2 (7 bases each). This CDR3 comprises 19 residues. Trimming took off 8 bases at V and 1 base at J, with 24 bases between the two ends. Germline CDR1 is LNHDA and CDR2 is SQIVND (reference sequence). The full variable domain, with the rest looked up from reference TRBV19 and TRBJ2-6, is DGGITQSPKYLFRKEGQNVTLSCEQNLNHDAMYWYRQDPGQGLRLIYYSQIVNDFQKGDIAEGYSVSREKKESFPLTVTSAQKNPTAFYLCASLGGPTGTKSGANVLTFGAGSRLTVL.

In its sample, this clonotype was seen many times. J is TRBJ2-7 and V is TRBV7-6; the D call may be TRBD1 or TRBD2 (5 bases each). The CDR3 is made up of 16 amino acids. Trimming shortened V by 1 base and J by 3 bases, and 16 bases separated the two germline ends. Germline V CDR1 and CDR2: SGHVS, FNYEAQ. CDR3 sequence reads: CASSLGSGTEFYEQYF. The CDR3 nucleotides are TGTGCCAGCAGCTTAGGATCGGGGACGGAGTTCTACGAGCAGTACTTC.

This clonotype was recorded many times. The gene calls are TRBV20-1 and TRBJ2-5, with D tentatively TRBD2 (5 bases). The CDR3 contains 16 residues. The germline CDR1 and CDR2 sequences are DFQATT and SNEGSKA (reference sequence). With 2 bases removed from V and 3 bases from J, the gap between germline ends came to 19 bases. The CDR3 loop is CSARHGGFTPKETQYF. In nucleotides, the CDR3 is TGCAGTGCTAGACACGGCGGGTTCACACCAAAAGAGACCCAGTACTTC.

This clonotype was counted many times. The rearrangement joins TRBV11-2 to TRBJ2-7; 7 bases fit TRBD1. CDR1 is SGHAT, CDR2 FQNNGV, per germline. There are 20 residues in the CDR3. Trimming at V came to 6 bases and at J to 6 bases, leaving 29 bases not matched to a gene. Written as DNA, the CDR3 is TGTGCCAGCAGTCCCCTGGGGGTGTTAATAGACAGGGACCCCACCCTCGAGCAGTACTTC. It is translated as CASSPLGVLIDRDPTLEQYF.

The chain uses TRBV5-6 and TRBJ1-2; 7 bases align to TRBD1. Germline assignment: CDR1 SGHDT and CDR2 YYEEEE. This CDR3 has 16 amino acids. Losses at the gene ends were 0 bases for V and 4 bases for J; bases not matched to a gene: 9. The CDR3: CASSLAYWDSSYGYTF. The CDR3 DNA is TGTGCCAGCAGCTTGGCGTACTGGGACAGCTCCTATGGCTACACCTTC.

On this clonotype itself: An end of the junction does not agree with germline; a read error may underlie this. The gene calls are TRBV12-5 and TRBJ1-4; tentative D call: TRBD1 (5 bases). Per germline, CDR1 LGHNT and CDR2 FRNRAP. This CDR3 comprises 13 residues. Written as DNA, the CDR3 is TGTGCTAGTGGCCCGGCAGTAGGGGAAAAACTGTTGTTT. This sequence encodes CASGPAVGEKLLF.

This clonotype showed up many times. The chain couples TRBV29-1 to TRBJ2-1; a weak D match, TRBD2 (6 bases). The CDR3 has 17 residues. Germline values: CDR1 SQVTM, CDR2 ANQGSEA. Trimming cost V 6 bases and J 3 bases, with 24 bases left between them. The CDR3 region has the DNA TGCAGCGTGGACGACCCTGTGACTGGAGGGAACTACAATGAGCAGTTCTTC. Translating gives CSVDDPVTGGNYNEQFF.

This clonotype came up many times. This chain links TRBV11-2 with TRBJ1-2; D not certain. Germline CDR1 SGHAT, CDR2 FQNNGV. CDR3 length equals 12 residues. The V end lost 1 base, the J end lost 10 bases, and 10 bases lay between the germline ends. CDR3 bases: TGTGCCAGCAGCTTAGCCCGCGGGCTCTACACCTTC. Residues: CASSLARGLYTF.

This clonotype came up many times. This rearrangement joins TRBV7-9 to TRBJ2-7; D may be TRBD1 (5 bases). There are 14 residues in the CDR3. CDR1 and CDR2 from the germline V gene are SEHNR and FQNEAQ (reference sequence). V lost 4 bases to trimming and J lost 3 bases, with 13 bases between them. The CDR3 region is CASSSGHDGYEQYF. CDR3 coding DNA: TGTGCCAGCAGCTCAGGACACGACGGCTACGAGCAGTACTTC.

The rearrangement joins TRBV6-1 to TRBJ2-5; the D is unclear. Trimming took off 0 bases at V and 4 bases at J, with 12 bases between the two ends. Germline loops: CDR1 MNHNS, CDR2 SASEGT. There are 15 residues in the CDR3. The CDR3 reads CASSEASGYGETQYF. In DNA, the CDR3 is TGTGCCAGCAGTGAAGCGTCGGGTTACGGAGAGACCCAGTACTTC.

This clonotype has at least ten counts. This chain joins TRBV7-6 and TRBJ2-1; possible D gene TRBD2, 5 bases. The V and J ends lost 4 bases and 10 bases respectively, with 14 bases between them. Germline-derived CDR1 and CDR2 are SGHVS and FNYEAQ. The CDR3 is 13 amino acids. DNA for the CDR3: TGTGCCAGCAGCTCGGGGAGACCCGTCGAGCAGTTCTTC. It encodes CASSSGRPVEQFF.

This clonotype was counted many times. The rearrangement uses TRBV11-2 and TRBJ2-3; 10 bases are a match to TRBD2. Trimming cost V 4 bases and J 2 bases; bases outside gene matches: 3. Germline V gives CDR1 SGHAT, CDR2 FQNNGV. This CDR3 spans 15 amino acids. CDR3 protein: CASSWTSGNTDTQYF. In nucleotides, the CDR3 is TGTGCCAGCAGCTGGACTAGCGGAAACACAGATACGCAGTATTTT.

This clonotype came up many times. The genes are TRBV27 and TRBJ2-1; D uncertain. In germline, CDR1 is MNHEY, CDR2 SMNVEV (reference sequence). The CDR3 has 18 amino acids. Trimming cost V 8 bases and J 3 bases, with 26 bases left between them. As DNA, the CDR3 is TGTGCCAGCCATCCCATACCCTTTCGGGTTGCCGGCTACAATGAGCAGTTCTTC. Amino acids: CASHPIPFRVAGYNEQFF.

Details on this clonotype: A single base separates this from a much larger clone, so it may be a read error. This chain connects TRBV12-3 or TRBV12-4 to TRBJ2-5, with 9 bases that match TRBD1. The CDR3 has 13 amino acids. Here the CDR3 reads CDQGQGVLETRYF. CDR3 bases: TGCGACCAGGGACAGGGAGTGTTGGAGACCCGGTACTTC.

This clonotype was found many times. The CDR3 region has the DNA TGCGCCAGCAGTGATCCCCGAGGGCAGAACACTGAAGCTTTCTTT. As protein: CASSDPRGQNTEAFF. The rearrangement links TRBV10-1 to TRBJ1-1; D call uncertain. CDR1 WNHNN and CDR2 SYGVQD come from the germline V gene (reference sequence). Trimming took off 3 bases at V and 1 base at J, with 12 bases between the two ends. The CDR3 sequence is 15 residues long.